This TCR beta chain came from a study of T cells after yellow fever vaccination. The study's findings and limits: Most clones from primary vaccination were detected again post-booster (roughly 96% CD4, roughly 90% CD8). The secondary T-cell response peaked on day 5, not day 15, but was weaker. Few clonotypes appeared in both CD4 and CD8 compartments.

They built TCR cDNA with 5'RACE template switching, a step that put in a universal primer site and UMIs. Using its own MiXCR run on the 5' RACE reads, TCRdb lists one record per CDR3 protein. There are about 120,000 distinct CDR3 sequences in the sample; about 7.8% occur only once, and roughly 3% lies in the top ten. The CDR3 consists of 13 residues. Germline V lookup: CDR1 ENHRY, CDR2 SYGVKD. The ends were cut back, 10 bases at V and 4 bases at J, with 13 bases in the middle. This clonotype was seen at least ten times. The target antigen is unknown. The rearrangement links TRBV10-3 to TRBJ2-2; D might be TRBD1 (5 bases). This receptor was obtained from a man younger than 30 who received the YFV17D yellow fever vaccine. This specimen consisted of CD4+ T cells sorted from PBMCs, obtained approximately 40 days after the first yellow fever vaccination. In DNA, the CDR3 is TGTGCCACCCAAAGCAGGGTCACCGGGGAGCTGTTTTTT. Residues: CATQSRVTGELFF.